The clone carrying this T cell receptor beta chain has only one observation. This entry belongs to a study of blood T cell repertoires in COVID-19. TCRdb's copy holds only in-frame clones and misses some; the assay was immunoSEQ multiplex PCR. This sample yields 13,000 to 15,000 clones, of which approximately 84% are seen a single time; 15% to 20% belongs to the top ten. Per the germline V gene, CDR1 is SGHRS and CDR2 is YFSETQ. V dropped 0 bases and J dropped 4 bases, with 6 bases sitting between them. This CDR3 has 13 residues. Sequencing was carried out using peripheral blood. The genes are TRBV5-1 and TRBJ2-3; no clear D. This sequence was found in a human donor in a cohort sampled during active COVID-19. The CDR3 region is CASSLGAPDTQYF. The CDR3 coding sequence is TGCGCCAGCAGCTTGGGGGCGCCAGATACGCAGTATTTT.